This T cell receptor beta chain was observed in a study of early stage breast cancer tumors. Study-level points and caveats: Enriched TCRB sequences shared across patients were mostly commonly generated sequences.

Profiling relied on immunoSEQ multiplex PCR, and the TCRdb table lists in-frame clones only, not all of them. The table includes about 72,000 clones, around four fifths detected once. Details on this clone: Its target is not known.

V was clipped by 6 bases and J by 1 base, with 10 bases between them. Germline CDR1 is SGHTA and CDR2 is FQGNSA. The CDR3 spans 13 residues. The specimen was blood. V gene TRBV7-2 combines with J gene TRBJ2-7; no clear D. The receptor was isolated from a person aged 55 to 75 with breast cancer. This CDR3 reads CASSWEQSYEQYF. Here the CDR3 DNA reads TGTGCCAGCAGTTGGGAACAGTCCTACGAGCAGTACTTC.